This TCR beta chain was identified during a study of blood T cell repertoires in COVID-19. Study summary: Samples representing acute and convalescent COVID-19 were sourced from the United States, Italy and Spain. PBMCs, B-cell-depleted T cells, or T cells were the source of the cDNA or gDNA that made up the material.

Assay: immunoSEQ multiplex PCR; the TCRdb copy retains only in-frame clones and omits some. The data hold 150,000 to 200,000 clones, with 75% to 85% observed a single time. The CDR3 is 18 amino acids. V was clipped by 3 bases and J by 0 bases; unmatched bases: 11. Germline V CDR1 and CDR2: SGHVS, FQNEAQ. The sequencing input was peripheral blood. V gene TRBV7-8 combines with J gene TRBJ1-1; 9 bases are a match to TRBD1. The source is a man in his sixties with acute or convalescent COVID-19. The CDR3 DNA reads TGTGCCAGCAGCTTCCTCACAGGGGGCGTCACATTGAACACTGAAGCTTTCTTT. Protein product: CASSFLTGGVTLNTEAFF.